This T cell receptor beta chain comes out of a study of blood T cell repertoires in COVID-19. Across the study: Both acute and convalescent COVID-19 samples were obtained from the United States, Italy and Spain. Sources were T cells, B-cell-depleted T cells, or PBMCs; the material itself was cDNA or gDNA.

The V gene's germline CDR1 is SGDLS and CDR2 YYNGEE. CDR3 size: 13 residues. V was shortened by 3 bases and J by 6 bases, with 10 bases between the two germline ends. Profiling relied on immunoSEQ multiplex PCR, and the TCRdb table lists in-frame clones only, not all of them. The table includes some 180,000 clones, approximately 85% detected once. The chain combines TRBV9 with TRBJ2-1, with a possible D match to TRBD1 (5 bases). Sequences were obtained from peripheral blood. The sequence was collected from a woman between 55 and 75 years old with acute or convalescent COVID-19. The CDR3 DNA is TGTGCCAGCAGCGAGGGGCCCGGCAATGAGCAGTTCTTC. It specifies CASSEGPGNEQFF. Drawing the rest from reference TRBV9 and TRBJ2-1, the complete variable domain is DSGVTQTPKHLITATGQRVTLRCSPRSGDLSVYWYQQSLDQGLQFLIQYYNGEERAKGNILERFSAQQFPDLHSELNLSSLELGDSALYFCASSEGPGNEQFFGPGTRLTVL.